This T cell receptor beta chain was identified in a study of tumor and adjacent non-tumor tissue in lung cancer. In the study overall: Histology: 11 to 13 adenocarcinoma, a couple of squamous cell carcinoma, 1 small cell lung cancer.

As to this clonotype: The junction does not match germline at one end; this may be a read error.

Three rounds of nested PCR, following a modified ARM-PCR protocol, produced the TCRbeta library. TCRdb recomputed calls from the multiplex PCR reads with MiXCR, one row per CDR3 protein. The sample lists roughly 76,000 distinct CDR3 sequences; less than 75% were seen once. No cell sorting was done before RNA was extracted from the tissue. The CDR3 extends over 14 amino acids. The germline CDR1 and CDR2 sequences are MNHEY and SVGAGI. The TCR originated in a woman aged 70 to 79 with non-small cell lung cancer. The chain has TRBV6-5 and TRBJ2-7; TRBD1 or TRBD2 may be the D gene (6 bases each). Specimen: lung tumor tissue. The CDR3 sequence: CVSSPGTGAYERYF. DNA of the CDR3: TGTGTCAGCAGCCCCGGGACGGGGGCCTACGAGCGGTATTTC.